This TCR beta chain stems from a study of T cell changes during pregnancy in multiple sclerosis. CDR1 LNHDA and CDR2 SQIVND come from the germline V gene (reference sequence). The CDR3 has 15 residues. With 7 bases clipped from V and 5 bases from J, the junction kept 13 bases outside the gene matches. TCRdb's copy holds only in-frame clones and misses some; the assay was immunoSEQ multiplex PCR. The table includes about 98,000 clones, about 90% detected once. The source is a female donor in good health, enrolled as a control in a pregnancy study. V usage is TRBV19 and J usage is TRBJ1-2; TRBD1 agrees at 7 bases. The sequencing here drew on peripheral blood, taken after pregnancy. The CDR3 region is CASTPGQREGYGYTF. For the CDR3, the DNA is TGTGCCAGTACACCGGGACAGAGGGAAGGGTATGGCTACACCTTC.